The rows below give T cell receptor beta chains drawn from one sample of a study of PD-1 blockade in classical Hodgkin lymphoma. TCRdb's table, derived via immunoSEQ multiplex PCR, lists solely in-frame clones and lacks some. Of about 28,000 clones in the sample, around four fifths were seen once. The material sequenced was peripheral blood mononuclear cells (PBMCs), taken before the fourth cycle of nivolumab. These receptor sequences come from a human donor with classical Hodgkin lymphoma. Both conserved end residues are part of each CDR3. The D gene is left open where the match is weak. Expanded clones get a size class; other rows say once, few or many, or leave the size out.

size: -
D: TRBD2
J: TRBJ2-7
V: TRBV18
CDR3: CASSVGTNYEQYF
DNA: TGTGCCAGCTCGGTAGGGACTAACTACGAGCAGTACTTC

size: -
D: -
J: TRBJ2-7
V: TRBV4-1
CDR3: CASSQTTQSGFYEQYF
DNA: TGCGCCAGCAGCCAAACTACACAGTCGGGGTTCTACGAGCAGTACTTC

size: -
D: TRBD2
J: TRBJ2-1
V: TRBV19
CDR3: CASRSNGLAPGINEQFF
DNA: TGTGCCAGTAGATCAAATGGACTAGCTCCAGGTATTAACGAGCAGTTCTTC

size: -
D: -
J: TRBJ2-7
V: TRBV7-7
CDR3: CASSPQGTYEQYF
DNA: TGTGCTAGCAGCCCTCAGGGGACGTACGAGCAGTACTTC

size: -
D: TRBD1
J: TRBJ1-2
V: TRBV7-6
CDR3: CASSGTIQTGGALGLDGYTF
DNA: TGTGCCAGCAGCGGTACGATTCAAACAGGGGGCGCATTGGGCCTCGATGGCTACACCTTC

size: -
D: -
J: TRBJ1-4
V: TRBV28
CDR3: CASTTSGVAKLFF
DNA: TGTGCCAGCACCACGTCAGGGGTCGCAAAACTGTTTTTT

size: -
D: -
J: TRBJ1-1
V: TRBV5-1
CDR3: CASSLDGRPEAFF
DNA: TGCGCCAGCAGCTTGGATGGGAGGCCTGAAGCTTTCTTT

size: few
D: -
J: TRBJ1-1
V: TRBV19
CDR3: CASSISYLLITEAFF
DNA: TGTGCCAGTAGTATAAGCTACCTCCTGATTACTGAAGCTTTCTTT

size: -
D: -
J: TRBJ1-5
V: TRBV19
CDR3: CANTGGLSNQPQHF
DNA: TGTGCCAACACCGGGGGGCTTAGCAATCAGCCCCAGCATTTT

size: -
D: TRBD2
J: TRBJ2-1
V: TRBV18
CDR3: CASSPLPSGSYNEQFF
DNA: TGTGCCAGCTCACCCCTACCTAGCGGGTCCTACAATGAGCAGTTCTTC

size: -
D: -
J: TRBJ2-5
V: TRBV6-6
CDR3: CASSLWERRETQYF
DNA: TGTGCCAGCAGTTTATGGGAGCGGCGAGAGACCCAGTACTTC

size: -
D: TRBD1
J: TRBJ1-4
V: TRBV5-8
CDR3: CASSLERQGGEKLFF
DNA: TGTGCCAGCAGCTTGGAGAGGCAGGGGGGCGAAAAACTGTTTTTT

size: few
D: -
J: TRBJ1-5
V: TRBV18
CDR3: CASSEAGDDQPQHF
DNA: TGTGCCAGCTCGGAGGCAGGGGACGATCAGCCCCAGCATTTT

size: -
D: TRBD1
J: TRBJ1-2
V: TRBV18
CDR3: CASSPPGQNIYGYTF
DNA: TGTGCCAGCTCACCACCGGGACAGAACATCTATGGCTACACCTTC

size: -
D: -
J: TRBJ2-1
V: TRBV7-9
CDR3: CASSLQGSSYNEQFF
DNA: TGTGCCAGCAGCTTACAGGGGAGCTCCTACAATGAGCAGTTCTTC

size: -
D: -
J: TRBJ2-1
V: TRBV5-1
CDR3: CASSPNLNEQFF
DNA: TGCGCCAGCAGCCCAAACCTGAATGAGCAGTTCTTC

size: few
D: TRBD1
J: TRBJ1-2
V: TRBV28
CDR3: CASSLFGTGVYGYTF
DNA: TGTGCCAGCAGTTTATTTGGGACAGGGGTCTATGGCTACACCTTC

size: once
D: -
J: TRBJ2-7
V: TRBV7-5
CDR3: CARSLKQDPTYEQYF
DNA: TGTGCCAGAAGCTTAAAACAGGACCCCACCTACGAGCAGTACTTC

size: -
D: -
J: TRBJ1-3
V: TRBV5-1
CDR3: CASSPNLGLSGNTIYF
DNA: TGCGCCAGCAGCCCAAATCTGGGCCTCTCTGGAAACACCATATATTTT

size: -
D: -
J: TRBJ2-1
V: TRBV7-2
CDR3: CASSVSGPPYNEQFF
DNA: TGTGCCAGCAGCGTTAGCGGCCCCCCCTACAATGAGCAGTTCTTC

size: -
D: TRBD2
J: TRBJ2-3
V: TRBV28
CDR3: CASSTTSGTTDTQYF
DNA: TGTGCCAGCAGCACGACTAGCGGGACCACAGATACGCAGTATTTT

size: -
D: TRBD2
J: TRBJ2-6
V: TRBV27
CDR3: CASSRPGGVNGANVLTF
DNA: TGTGCCAGCAGTCGTCCTGGGGGGGTAAACGGGGCCAACGTCCTGACTTTC

size: -
D: -
J: TRBJ2-5
V: TRBV19
CDR3: CASSSGWYQETQYF
DNA: TGTGCCAGTAGCAGCGGGTGGTACCAAGAGACCCAGTACTTC

size: -
D: TRBD2
J: TRBJ2-1
V: TRBV18
CDR3: CASSLRTSGSNEQFF
DNA: TGTGCCAGCTCTCTACGGACTAGCGGGAGTAATGAGCAGTTCTTC

size: -
D: -
J: TRBJ2-5
V: TRBV19
CDR3: CASRRGTGETQYF
DNA: TGTGCCAGTAGACGGGGGACGGGGGAGACCCAGTACTTC

size: -
D: -
J: TRBJ2-7
V: TRBV2
CDR3: CASSEASGRGRQYF
DNA: TGTGCCAGCAGTGAAGCCTCGGGGAGAGGGCGTCAGTACTTC

size: -
D: TRBD2
J: TRBJ2-7
V: TRBV28
CDR3: CASSFPLGGIEQYF
DNA: TGTGCCAGCAGTTTTCCCCTGGGAGGGATCGAGCAGTACTTC

size: -
D: -
J: TRBJ2-7
V: TRBV10-3
CDR3: CAISESAGNDAYEQYF
DNA: TGTGCCATCAGTGAGTCGGCGGGAAACGACGCCTACGAGCAGTACTTC

size: medium-sized
D: -
J: TRBJ2-1
V: TRBV2
CDR3: CASSSPLGRPNNEQFF
DNA: TGTGCCAGCAGTAGCCCCTTGGGACGGCCGAACAATGAGCAGTTCTTC

size: few
D: -
J: TRBJ2-6
V: TRBV5-1
CDR3: CASSADSHSGANVLTF
DNA: TGCGCCAGCAGCGCGGACAGCCACTCTGGGGCCAACGTCCTGACTTTC

size: -
D: -
J: TRBJ2-1
V: TRBV10-1
CDR3: CASSRGNEQFF
DNA: TGCGCCAGCAGTCGGGGCAATGAGCAGTTCTTC

size: -
D: TRBD1
J: TRBJ1-6
V: TRBV27
CDR3: CASSLRRGHSPLHF
DNA: TGTGCCAGCAGTTTAAGGAGGGGGCATTCACCCCTCCACTTT

size: -
D: TRBD1
J: TRBJ1-2
V: TRBV7-2
CDR3: CASSSDRDLGYTF
DNA: TGTGCCAGCAGCTCAGACAGGGACTTGGGCTACACCTTC

size: -
D: TRBD1
J: TRBJ2-7
V: TRBV28
CDR3: CASSPTGTGRSYEQYF
DNA: TGTGCCAGCAGTCCGACCGGGACAGGGAGGTCCTACGAGCAGTACTTC

size: -
D: TRBD1
J: TRBJ2-5
V: TRBV28
CDR3: CASSRDSVSETQYF
DNA: TGTGCCAGCAGTCGGGACAGTGTGTCTGAGACCCAGTACTTC

size: -
D: -
J: TRBJ2-2
V: TRBV5-4
CDR3: CASSDREGTGELFF
DNA: TGTGCCAGCAGCGACAGGGAGGGCACCGGGGAGCTGTTTTTT

size: few
D: -
J: TRBJ1-1
V: TRBV30
CDR3: CAWSVGFGNTEAFF
DNA: TGTGCCTGGAGTGTAGGGTTTGGGAACACTGAAGCTTTCTTT

size: -
D: -
J: TRBJ1-4
V: TRBV28
CDR3: CASSEVMREKLFF
DNA: TGTGCCAGCAGTGAGGTCATGAGGGAAAAACTGTTTTTT

size: -
D: -
J: TRBJ2-7
V: TRBV5-1
CDR3: CASRRPQSYEQYF
DNA: TGCGCCAGCAGAAGACCCCAGTCCTACGAGCAGTACTTC

size: -
D: -
J: TRBJ1-5
V: TRBV6-5
CDR3: CASSKDSYSNQPQHF
DNA: TGTGCCAGCAGCAAAGACAGCTATAGCAATCAGCCCCAGCATTTT

size: medium-sized
D: -
J: TRBJ1-1
V: TRBV21-1
CDR3: CASSRHGTPNTEAFF
DNA: TGTGCCAGCAGCAGACACGGGACACCGAACACTGAAGCTTTCTTT

size: -
D: TRBD1
J: TRBJ1-1
V: TRBV10-1
CDR3: CASRGTATEAFF
DNA: TGCGCCAGCAGGGGGACAGCAACTGAAGCTTTCTTT

size: -
D: TRBD2
J: TRBJ2-1
V: TRBV12-5
CDR3: CASGFGRGINEQFF
DNA: TGTGCTAGTGGTTTTGGGCGGGGGATAAATGAGCAGTTCTTC

size: -
D: -
J: TRBJ2-5
V: TRBV11-2
CDR3: CASSKGPLPGETQYF
DNA: TGTGCCAGCAGCAAAGGGCCGTTACCGGGAGAGACCCAGTACTTC